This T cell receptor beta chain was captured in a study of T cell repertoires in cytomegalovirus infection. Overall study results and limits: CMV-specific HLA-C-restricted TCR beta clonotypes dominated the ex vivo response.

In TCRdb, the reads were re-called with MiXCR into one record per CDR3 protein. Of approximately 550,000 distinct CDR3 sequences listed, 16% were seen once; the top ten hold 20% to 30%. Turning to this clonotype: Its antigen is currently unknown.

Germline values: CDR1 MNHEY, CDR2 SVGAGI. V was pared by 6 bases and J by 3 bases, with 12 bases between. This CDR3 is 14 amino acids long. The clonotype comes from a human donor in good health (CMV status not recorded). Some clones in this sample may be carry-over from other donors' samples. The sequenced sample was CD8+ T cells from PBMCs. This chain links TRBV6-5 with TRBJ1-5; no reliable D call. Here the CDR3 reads CASSPRLINQPQHF. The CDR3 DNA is TGTGCCAGCAGCCCCAGACTGATCAATCAGCCCCAGCATTTT.